This TCR beta chain was profiled in a study of cytomegalovirus exposure and HLA in healthy donors. The PCR contained 60 Vbeta and 13 Jbeta primers. Sequencing used immunoSEQ multiplex PCR; TCRdb keeps in-frame clones, though not all of them. The record lists some 46,000 clones, of which the ten most abundant hold approximately 1.8%. Germline V CDR1 and CDR2: SGHRS, YFSETQ. CDR3 length: 12 residues. V shed 4 bases and J shed 5 bases, with 9 bases lying between them. The chain carries TRBV5-1 and TRBJ1-2; D perhaps matches TRBD1 (6 bases). This clonotype was obtained from a woman aged 25 to 39 in good health and CMV-seronegative. Input material: PBMCs. CDR3 coding DNA: TGCGCCAGCAGCCTACAGGGTTATGGCTACACCTTC. Its protein is CASSLQGYGYTF.